This T cell receptor beta chain was sequenced during a study of vaccination and CD4 T cells after COVID-19. As for the study in general: Convalescent individuals numbered four females and six males, two being Hispanic.

Cultured CD4+ T-cell DNA underwent Oncomine TCR Beta short-read sequencing. From cultured CD4+ T cells, genomic DNA was extracted. TCRdb re-called the PCR reads through MiXCR, storing one row per CDR3 protein. Here the sample spans thousands of distinct CDR3 sequences, 45% to 55% being singletons. Stated treatment: roughly 10-day PBMC culture with coronavirus spike peptide pools or control peptides (ViraFEST assay). As regards this clonotype: Its antigen is unidentified.

Germline CDR1 and CDR2: SGHRS and YFSETQ. The CDR3 runs to 14 residues. The germline V and J ends were trimmed by 3 bases and 7 bases, with 11 bases remaining between them. The TCR sequence derives from a human donor who had recovered from COVID-19. The chain links TRBV5-1 to TRBJ1-6; a possible D gene is TRBD1 (6 bases). The specimen was CD4+ T cells from blood, cultured in vitro. CDR3 nucleotides: TGCGCCAGCAGCTCAGGGGATTCCAATTCACCCCTCCACTTT. It yields the protein CASSSGDSNSPLHF.